The entry below describes one T cell receptor (beta chain). Its antigen is not known. The CDR3 has 15 amino acids. In germline, CDR1 is MDHEN, CDR2 SYDVKM. The ends were cut back, 2 bases at V and 4 bases at J, with 14 bases in the middle. The source of the sample is a study of cytomegalovirus exposure and HLA in healthy donors. General study results and limits: Earlier analysis found most TCR beta V segments productive about 90% or about 30% of the time. Around 18,000 TCR beta sequences were associated with HLA alleles at 0.05 false discovery rate in a later analysis. TCR beta chains numbering some 160 were designated cytomegalovirus-associated.

The donors comprised healthy bone marrow donors. The PCR contained 60 Vbeta and 13 Jbeta primers. Profiling relied on immunoSEQ multiplex PCR, and the TCRdb table lists in-frame clones only, not all of them. The sample shows roughly 90,000 clones, roughly 82% of them seen only once. Sequencing input: PBMCs. The chain is built from TRBV28 and TRBJ1-1, with D tentatively TRBD1 (5 bases). This receptor was identified in a man under 40 in good health and CMV-seropositive. The CDR3 region is CASSLPSGIGTEAFF. The CDR3 nucleotides are TGTGCCAGCAGTTTACCCTCAGGGATTGGCACTGAAGCTTTCTTT.